Sequencing of this TCR beta chain was carried out in a study of metastatic and nonmetastatic thyroid tumors. Study context: Samples came from malignant and benign thyroid patients, and repertoires were compared across blood and tumor or nodule tissue. Study-wide results and limits: Significantly higher TCR beta diversity was reportedly seen in malignant thyroid tumors than benign nodules, in blood and tumor.

Every patient underwent thyroid surgery untreated. Original handling: CDR3 was compared across clinicopathological groups, and the resulting differences were used to build a distant-metastasis classifier for papillary thyroid cancer. TCRdb recomputed clones from the PCR reads via MiXCR. In this record, the V and J calls reflect TCRdb's handling and not the investigators' own analysis. Found here are under 20,000 clones, approximately 23% of them singletons; the top ten hold roughly an eighth. CDR3 length equals 14 residues. Germline values: CDR1 SGHTA, CDR2 FQGNSA. Trimming removed 3 bases at V and 0 bases at J, with 9 bases between. Comment on this clone: Its antigen remains unidentified.

J is TRBJ2-7 and V is TRBV7-2; D is perhaps TRBD1 (5 bases). The sequencing input was tumor tissue. This receptor was obtained from a female donor with papillary thyroid cancer or a benign thyroid nodule (not recorded which). Some clones in this sample may be carry-over from other donors' samples. Here the CDR3 DNA reads TGTGCCAGCAGCTTGGGGCCGGGCTCCTACGAGCAGTACTTC. Protein: CASSLGPGSYEQYF. The whole variable domain, filled in from reference TRBV7-2 and TRBJ2-7, reads GAGVSQSPSNKVTEKGKDVELRCDPISGHTALYWYRQSLGQGLEFLIYFQGNSAPDKSGLPSDRFSAERTGGSVSTLTIQRTQQEDSAVYLCASSLGPGSYEQYFGPGTRLTVT.